This T cell receptor (beta chain) comes out of a study of T cell responses to AZD1222 COVID-19 vaccine. TCRdb keeps only in-frame clones here, not all; method: immunoSEQ multiplex PCR. The table includes 150,000 to 200,000 clones, over 80% detected once. Trimming removed 6 bases from V and 7 bases from J; junction bases left unmatched: 6. Germline values: CDR1 MNHEY, CDR2 SVGAGI. CDR3 length equals 13 residues. The source is an adult in good health. The sequenced sample was peripheral blood, obtained on day 0 of AZD1222 vaccination. The rearrangement links TRBV6-5 to TRBJ2-7; 10 nucleotides align to TRBD1. As DNA, the CDR3 is TGTGCCAGCAGGGGGGACAGGGGCTCGGAGCAGTACTTC. This encodes CASRGDRGSEQYF.